This section outlines one T cell receptor beta chain sequence together with its context. Trimming left V 5 bases short and J 3 bases short, with 11 bases between. Looked up from germline, CDR1 is LNHNV and CDR2 is YYDKDF (reference sequence). The CDR3 length is 14 residues. Naive CD8 cells lacked CD45RO and underwent positive selection for CCR7, leaving out terminally differentiated effector memory CD45RA+ cells. These data originate in a study of shared clonotypes between healthy human individuals. The method was immunoSEQ multiplex PCR; TCRdb's version includes in-frame clones alone and lacks a portion of them. The sample has about 590,000 clones; about 95% are singletons.

The V call is TRBV15, the J call TRBJ2-1; D could derive from TRBD1 or TRBD2 (5 bases each). This clonotype was sampled from a woman in her 30s in good health. The specimen sequenced was naive CD8+ T cells sorted from blood. Here the CDR3 DNA reads TGTGCCACCAGCGCAAGGGACGGCTACAATGAGCAGTTCTTC. Translated: CATSARDGYNEQFF.